This T cell receptor (beta chain) was recovered during a study of graft-versus-host responses after intestinal transplantation. Study background: Recipients received multivisceral, liver-intestinal, or isolated intestinal transplants. Uniformly, recipients were administered anti-thymocyte globulin induction with subsequent tacrolimus and steroids for approximately three years.

Points from the study as a whole: Individuals who had graft-donor T cell macrochimerism had allografts that showed high graft-versus-host to host-versus-graft clonal ratios. Present in recipient marrow, GvH clones included some that appeared first in ileum or blood.

A word on this clone: Its specificity is not known.

Per the germline V gene, CDR1 is SGHDT and CDR2 is YYEEEE. V was clipped by 4 bases and J by 6 bases, with 8 bases between them. The CDR3 sequence is 13 residues long. The method was immunoSEQ multiplex PCR; TCRdb's version includes in-frame clones alone and lacks a portion of them. The sample has roughly 43,000 clones, approximately 94% seen once. The sample consisted of PBMCs, taken about 320 days after intestinal transplant. The chain couples TRBV5-6 to TRBJ1-6, with D uncertain. This clonotype was sampled from a human patient who received an intestinal transplant, so some T cells may come from the graft donor. DNA of the CDR3: TGTGCCAGCAGCCCGGGGAGTAATTCACCCCTCCACTTT. This sequence encodes CASSPGSNSPLHF.